Sequencing of this TCR beta chain was carried out in a study of vaccination effects on CD4 cells after COVID-19. Germline lookup yields CDR1 KGHSH and CDR2 LQKENI. This CDR3 is built from 13 residues. V lost 0 bases, J lost 8 bases, and 10 bases lay in between. Repertoires were generated with immunoSEQ multiplex PCR, while TCRdb's copy carries only in-frame clones and drops some. This table holds around 63,000 clones, approximately 71% found once. ViraFEST used viral peptide pools to expand antigen-specific CD4+ T cells before sequencing. With approximately 10 days of culture completed, CD4+ T cells were isolated. Testing of the vaccine recipients showed negative nucleocapsid antibodies and no prior SARS-CoV-2 infection. To note about this clone: What it recognizes is unknown.

The J gene is TRBJ1-2, the V gene TRBV18; weak D call: TRBD1 (5 bases). The specimen comprised CD4+ T cells from PBMCs cultured with HCoV-OC43 spike peptides, sampled before COVID-19 vaccination. Noted subset: HCoV-OC43 spike overlapping peptide pool stimulation. This receptor was identified in a human donor who received a COVID-19 vaccine. CDR3 protein: CASSPPQGRGYTF. Here the CDR3 DNA reads TGTGCCAGCTCACCACCGCAGGGAAGAGGCTACACCTTC.